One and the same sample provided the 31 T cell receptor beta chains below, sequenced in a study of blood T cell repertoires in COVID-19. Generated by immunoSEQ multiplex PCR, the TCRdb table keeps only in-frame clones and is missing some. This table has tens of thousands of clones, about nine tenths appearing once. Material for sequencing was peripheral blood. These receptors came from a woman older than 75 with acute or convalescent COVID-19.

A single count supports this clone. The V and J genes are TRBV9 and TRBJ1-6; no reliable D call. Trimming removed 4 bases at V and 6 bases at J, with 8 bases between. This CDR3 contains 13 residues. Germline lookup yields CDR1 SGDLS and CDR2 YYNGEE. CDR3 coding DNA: TGTGCCAGCAGCCCTACCCCTAATTCACCCCTCCACTTT. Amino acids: CASSPTPNSPLHF.

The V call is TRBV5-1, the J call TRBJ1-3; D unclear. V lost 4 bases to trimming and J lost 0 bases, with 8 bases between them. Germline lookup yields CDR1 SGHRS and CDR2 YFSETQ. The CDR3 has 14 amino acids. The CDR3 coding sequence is TGCGCCAGCAGCCTGGCGTACTCTGGAAACACCATATATTTT. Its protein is CASSLAYSGNTIYF.

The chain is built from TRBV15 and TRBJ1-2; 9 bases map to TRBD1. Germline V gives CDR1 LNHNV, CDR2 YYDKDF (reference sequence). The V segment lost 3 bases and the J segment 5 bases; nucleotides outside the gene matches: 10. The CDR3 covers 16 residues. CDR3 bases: TGTGCCACCAGCAGTGGACAGGGGCCCTCTCGGTATGGCTACACCTTC. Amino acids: CATSSGQGPSRYGYTF.

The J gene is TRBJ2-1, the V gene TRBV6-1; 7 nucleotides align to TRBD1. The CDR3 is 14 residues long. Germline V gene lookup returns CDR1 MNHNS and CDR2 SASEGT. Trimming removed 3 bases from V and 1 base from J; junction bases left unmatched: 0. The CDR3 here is CASSEGQSYNEQFF. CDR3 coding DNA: TGTGCCAGCAGTGAGGGACAGTCCTACAATGAGCAGTTCTTC.

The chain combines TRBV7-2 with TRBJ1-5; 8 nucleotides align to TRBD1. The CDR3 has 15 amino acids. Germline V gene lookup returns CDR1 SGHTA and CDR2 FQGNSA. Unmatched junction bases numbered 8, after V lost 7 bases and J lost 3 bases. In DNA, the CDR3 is TGTGCCAGCACCCCGGACAGGGCCTTCAATCAGCCCCAGCATTTT. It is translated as CASTPDRAFNQPQHF.

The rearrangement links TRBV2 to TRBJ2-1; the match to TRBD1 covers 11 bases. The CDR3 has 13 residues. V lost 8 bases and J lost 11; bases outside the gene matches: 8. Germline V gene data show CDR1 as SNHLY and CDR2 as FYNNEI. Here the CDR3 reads CASGGQGVIKQFF. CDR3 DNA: TGTGCCAGCGGGGGACAGGGGGTCATCAAGCAGTTCTTC.

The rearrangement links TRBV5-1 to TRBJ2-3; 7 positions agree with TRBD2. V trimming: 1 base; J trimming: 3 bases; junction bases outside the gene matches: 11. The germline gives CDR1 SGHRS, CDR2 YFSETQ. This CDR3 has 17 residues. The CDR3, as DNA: TGCGCCAGCAGCTTGTTAGGGCGGGAGATTTCGACAGATACGCAGTATTTT. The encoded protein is CASSLLGREISTDTQYF.

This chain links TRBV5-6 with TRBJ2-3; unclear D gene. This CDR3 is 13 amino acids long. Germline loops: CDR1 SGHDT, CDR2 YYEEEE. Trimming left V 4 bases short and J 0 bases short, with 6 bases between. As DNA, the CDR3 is TGTGCCAGCAGCGTCGGGAGCACAGATACGCAGTATTTT. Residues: CASSVGSTDTQYF.

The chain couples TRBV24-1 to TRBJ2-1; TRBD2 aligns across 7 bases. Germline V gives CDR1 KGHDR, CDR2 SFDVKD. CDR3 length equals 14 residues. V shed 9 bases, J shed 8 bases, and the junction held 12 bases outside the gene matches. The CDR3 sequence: CATGVGEGFDEQFF. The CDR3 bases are TGTGCCACCGGTGTGGGGGAGGGCTTCGATGAGCAGTTCTTC.

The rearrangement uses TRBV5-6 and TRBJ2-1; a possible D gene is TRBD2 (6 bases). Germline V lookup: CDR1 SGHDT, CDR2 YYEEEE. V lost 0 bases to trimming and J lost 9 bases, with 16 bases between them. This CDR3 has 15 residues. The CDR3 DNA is TGTGCCAGCAGCTTGGCCCTTGACGGGAGAAGTGAGCAGTTCTTC. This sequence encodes CASSLALDGRSEQFF.

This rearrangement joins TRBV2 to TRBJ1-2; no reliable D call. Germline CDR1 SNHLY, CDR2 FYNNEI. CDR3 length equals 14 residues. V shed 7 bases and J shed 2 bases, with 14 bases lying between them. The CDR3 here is CASTRGGRNYGYTF. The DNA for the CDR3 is TGTGCCAGCACTAGAGGAGGCAGGAACTATGGCTACACCTTC.

The chain's CDR3 is CATRRGLSNEKLFF. The CDR3 nucleotides read TGTGCCACCCGGAGGGGGCTGTCTAATGAAAAACTGTTTTTT. The J gene is TRBJ1-4, the V gene TRBV7-8; TRBD1 matches at 7 bases. Germline V gives CDR1 SGHVS, CDR2 FQNEAQ. V lost 10 bases, J lost 3 bases, and 8 bases stayed unmatched. The CDR3 contains 14 residues.

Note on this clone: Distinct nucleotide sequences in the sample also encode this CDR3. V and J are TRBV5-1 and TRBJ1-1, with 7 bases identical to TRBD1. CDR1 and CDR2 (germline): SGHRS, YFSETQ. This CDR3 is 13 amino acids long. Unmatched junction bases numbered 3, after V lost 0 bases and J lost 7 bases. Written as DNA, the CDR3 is TGCGCCAGCAGCTTGGCAGGGGGGAGTGAAGCTTTCTTT. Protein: CASSLAGGSEAFF.

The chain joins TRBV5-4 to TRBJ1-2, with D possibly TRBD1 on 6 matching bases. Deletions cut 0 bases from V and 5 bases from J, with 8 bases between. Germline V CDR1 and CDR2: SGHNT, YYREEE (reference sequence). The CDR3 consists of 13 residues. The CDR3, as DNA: TGTGCCAGCAGCTTGGCGGACAGATATGGCTACACCTTC. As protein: CASSLADRYGYTF.

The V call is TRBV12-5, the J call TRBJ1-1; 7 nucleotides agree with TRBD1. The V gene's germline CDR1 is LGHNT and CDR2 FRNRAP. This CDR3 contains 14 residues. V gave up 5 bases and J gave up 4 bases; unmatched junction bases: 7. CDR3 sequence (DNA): TGTGCTAGTGGTAAGACAGGGATAAGCACTGAAGCTTTCTTT. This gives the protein CASGKTGISTEAFF.

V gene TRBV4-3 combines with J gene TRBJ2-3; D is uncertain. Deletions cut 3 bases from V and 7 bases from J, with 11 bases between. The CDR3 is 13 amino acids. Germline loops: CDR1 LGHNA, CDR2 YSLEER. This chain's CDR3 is CASSHPDLNTQYF. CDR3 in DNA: TGCGCCAGCAGCCACCCCGACTTAAATACGCAGTATTTT.

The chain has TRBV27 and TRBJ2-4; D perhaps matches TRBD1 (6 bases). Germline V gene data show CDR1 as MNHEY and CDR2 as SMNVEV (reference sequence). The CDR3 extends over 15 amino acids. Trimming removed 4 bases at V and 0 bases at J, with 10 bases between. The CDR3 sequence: CASSSLQGAKNIQYF. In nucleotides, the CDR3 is TGTGCCAGCAGTTCCCTACAGGGAGCCAAAAACATTCAGTACTTC.

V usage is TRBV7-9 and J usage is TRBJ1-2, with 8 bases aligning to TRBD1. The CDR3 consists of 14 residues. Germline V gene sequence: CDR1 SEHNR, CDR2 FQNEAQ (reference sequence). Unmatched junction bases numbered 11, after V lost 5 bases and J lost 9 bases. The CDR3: CASSPTGAPTSYTF. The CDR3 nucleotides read TGTGCCAGCAGCCCGACAGGGGCCCCGACGAGCTACACCTTC.

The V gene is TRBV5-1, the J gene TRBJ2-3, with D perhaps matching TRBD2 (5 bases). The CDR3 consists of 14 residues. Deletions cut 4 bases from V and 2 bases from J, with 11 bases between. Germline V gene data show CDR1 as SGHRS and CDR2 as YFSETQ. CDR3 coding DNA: TGCGCCAGCAGCCCCGGGATTAACACAGATACGCAGTATTTT. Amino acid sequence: CASSPGINTDTQYF.

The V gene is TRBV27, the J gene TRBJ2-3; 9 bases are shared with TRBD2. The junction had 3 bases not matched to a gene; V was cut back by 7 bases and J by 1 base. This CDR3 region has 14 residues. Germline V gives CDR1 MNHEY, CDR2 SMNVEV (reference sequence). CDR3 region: CASMASGGTDTQYF. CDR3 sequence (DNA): TGTGCCAGCATGGCTAGCGGGGGCACAGATACGCAGTATTTT.

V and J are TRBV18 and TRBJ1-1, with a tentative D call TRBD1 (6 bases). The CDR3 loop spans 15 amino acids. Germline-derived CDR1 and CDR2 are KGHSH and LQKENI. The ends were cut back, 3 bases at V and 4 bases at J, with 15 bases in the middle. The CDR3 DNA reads TGTGCCAGCTCACCGCAGGGAGGGGGTGGCACTGAAGCTTTCTTT. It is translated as CASSPQGGGGTEAFF.

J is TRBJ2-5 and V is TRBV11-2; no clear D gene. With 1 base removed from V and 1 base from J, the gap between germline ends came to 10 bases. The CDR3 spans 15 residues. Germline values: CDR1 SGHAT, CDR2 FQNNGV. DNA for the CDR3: TGTGCCAGCAGCTTAGGTTCTGGCAGCCAAGAGACCCAGTACTTC. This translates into CASSLGSGSQETQYF.

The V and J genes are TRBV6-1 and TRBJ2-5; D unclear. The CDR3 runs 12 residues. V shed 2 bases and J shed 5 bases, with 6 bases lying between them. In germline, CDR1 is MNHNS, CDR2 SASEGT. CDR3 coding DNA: TGTGCCAGCAGTGAATTGAGGGAGACCCAGTACTTC. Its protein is CASSELRETQYF.

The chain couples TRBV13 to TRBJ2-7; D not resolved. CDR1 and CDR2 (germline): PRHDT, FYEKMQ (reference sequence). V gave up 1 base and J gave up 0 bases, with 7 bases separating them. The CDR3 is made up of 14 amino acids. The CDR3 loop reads CASSLDSDSYEQYF. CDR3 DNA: TGTGCCAGCAGCTTAGACAGTGACTCCTACGAGCAGTACTTC.

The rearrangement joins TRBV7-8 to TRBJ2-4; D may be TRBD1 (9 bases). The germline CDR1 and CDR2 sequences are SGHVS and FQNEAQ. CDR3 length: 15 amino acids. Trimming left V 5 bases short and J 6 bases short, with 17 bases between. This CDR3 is CASSPRGGQGNIQYF. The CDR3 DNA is TGTGCCAGCAGCCCCCGGGGGGGACAGGGAAACATTCAGTACTTC.

The CDR3 nucleotides are TGTGCCAGCAGCCGGGAACTGGAGACCCAGTACTTC. Its translation: CASSRELETQYF. This chain uses TRBV7-9 with TRBJ2-5; the D gene is possibly TRBD2 (5 bases). Trimming shortened V by 5 bases and J by 5 bases, and 9 bases separated the two germline ends. This CDR3 has 12 amino acids. The V gene's germline CDR1 is SEHNR and CDR2 FQNEAQ (reference sequence).

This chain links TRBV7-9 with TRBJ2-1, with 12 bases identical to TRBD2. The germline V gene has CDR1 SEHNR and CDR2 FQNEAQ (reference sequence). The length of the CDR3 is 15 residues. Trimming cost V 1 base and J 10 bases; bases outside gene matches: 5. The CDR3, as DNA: TGTGCCAGCAGCTTAGAGGGACTAGCGGGTGGAGAGCAGTTCTTC. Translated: CASSLEGLAGGEQFF.

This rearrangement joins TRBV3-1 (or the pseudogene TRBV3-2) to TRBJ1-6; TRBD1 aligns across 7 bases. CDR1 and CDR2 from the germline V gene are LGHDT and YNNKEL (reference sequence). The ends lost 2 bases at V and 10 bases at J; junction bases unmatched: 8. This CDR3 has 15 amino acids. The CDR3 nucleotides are TGTGCCAGCAGCCAAACAGGGGAATGGGGCTCACCCCTCCACTTT. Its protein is CASSQTGEWGSPLHF.

The CDR3 region has the DNA TGTGCCAGCAGTTCTCCCATCGCGAGAGGTGCAGATACGCAGTATTTT. Translating it yields CASSSPIARGADTQYF. V is TRBV27 and J is TRBJ2-3; D remains ambiguous. The CDR3 consists of 16 residues. The germline V gene encodes CDR1 MNHEY and CDR2 SMNVEV (reference sequence). V lost 4 bases and J 4 bases, leaving 18 bases between the germline ends.

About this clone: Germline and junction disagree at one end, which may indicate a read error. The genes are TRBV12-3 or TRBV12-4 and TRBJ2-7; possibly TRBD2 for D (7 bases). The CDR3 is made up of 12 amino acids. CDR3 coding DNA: TGTGCCAGCAGCCCAATAGGGGGGGGAGTCTTTTTC. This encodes CASSPIGGGVFF.

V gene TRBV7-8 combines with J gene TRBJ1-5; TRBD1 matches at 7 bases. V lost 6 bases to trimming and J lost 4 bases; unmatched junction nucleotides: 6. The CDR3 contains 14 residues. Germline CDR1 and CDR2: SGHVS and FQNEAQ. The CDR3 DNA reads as TGTGCCAGCAGTGACGACAGGGATAATCAGCCCCAGCATTTT. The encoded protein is CASSDDRDNQPQHF.